The next 18 T cell receptor beta chains were all read from a single sample in a study of shared clonotypes between healthy human individuals. Sequencing was performed with immunoSEQ multiplex PCR; in TCRdb, only in-frame clones are kept and a portion is missing. This table holds nearly 1,000,000 clones, around three quarters found once. Sequencing was performed on memory CD4+ T cells sorted from blood. Regarding subset: CD45RA-negative fraction. These receptors originate from a young man in good health.

The chain joins TRBV11-2 to TRBJ2-7; TRBD2 matches at 7 bases. Germline CDR1 and CDR2: SGHAT and FQNNGV. The CDR3 runs 10 residues. J gave up 3 bases and V 11 bases, and 1 base lay outside the gene matches. The CDR3 coding sequence is TGTGCCGCGGGGGACTACGAGCAGTACTTC. Translated: CAAGDYEQYF.

About this clone: This may come from a read error, since a much larger clone is one base off. The genes are TRBV11-2 and TRBJ1-1; D is unclear. The CDR3 length is 11 residues. The V end was cut by 3 bases, the J end by 5 bases, with 4 bases between. From germline, CDR1 is SGHAT and CDR2 FQNNGV. This chain's CDR3 is CASSFKTEAFF. The CDR3 DNA is TGTGCCAGCAGCTTTAAAACTGAAGCTTTCTTT.

The chain links TRBV7-2 to TRBJ2-5; 7 nucleotides agree with TRBD2. V dropped 1 base and J dropped 5; count of bases not matched to a gene: 4. In germline, CDR1 is SGHTA, CDR2 FQGNSA. The CDR3 totals 14 residues. The CDR3 loop is CASSLVGGMETQYF. The CDR3 DNA reads TGTGCCAGCAGCTTAGTGGGGGGGATGGAGACCCAGTACTTC.

This chain uses TRBV5-4 with TRBJ1-3; no reliable D call. The germline V and J ends were trimmed by 2 bases and 0 bases, with 15 bases remaining between them. The germline V gene encodes CDR1 SGHNT and CDR2 YYREEE (reference sequence). This CDR3 has 17 residues. The CDR3 DNA reads as TGTGCCAGCAGCTTTCTTGACGCAGGTTTCTCTGGAAACACCATATATTTT. Its protein is CASSFLDAGFSGNTIYF.

In DNA form, the CDR3 reads TGTGCCAGCAGCCCGAATCAGGGTTTCACTGAAGCTTTCTTT. Its translation is CASSPNQGFTEAFF. This chain joins TRBV7-2 and TRBJ1-1, with D perhaps TRBD1 (5 bases). The CDR3 consists of 14 residues. Germline V CDR1 and CDR2: SGHTA, FQGNSA. Trimming removed 5 bases from V and 4 bases from J, with 14 bases in between.

The V gene is TRBV20-1, the J gene TRBJ2-1, with 9 bases matching TRBD1. Germline V CDR1 and CDR2: DFQATT, SNEGSKA (reference sequence). V dropped 6 bases and J dropped 8; count of bases not matched to a gene: 2. The CDR3 consists of 11 residues. CDR3 region: CSANRGHEQFF. The CDR3 DNA is TGCAGTGCAAACAGGGGGCATGAGCAGTTCTTC.

This clone has only a few counts. This CDR3 is also generated by other DNA sequences in the sample. J is TRBJ2-2 and V is TRBV11-2; 7 nucleotides line up with TRBD1. CDR3 length: 15 amino acids. Germline V lookup: CDR1 SGHAT, CDR2 FQNNGV. The trim removed 4 bases at V and 2 bases at J, leaving 4 bases unmatched. CDR3 nucleotides: TGTGCCAGCAGCTCAAACAGGGGCAACACCGGGGAGCTGTTTTTT. It translates to CASSSNRGNTGELFF.

The chain uses TRBV27 and TRBJ2-1; 12 bases match TRBD2. Trimming at V came to 2 bases and at J to 12 bases, leaving 14 bases not matched to a gene. Looked up from germline, CDR1 is MNHEY and CDR2 is SMNVEV (reference sequence). The CDR3 extends over 17 amino acids. The CDR3 is CASSLSILAGGPIGQFF. The CDR3 bases are TGTGCCAGCAGTTTAAGTATCCTAGCGGGAGGGCCAATTGGGCAGTTCTTC.

V and J are TRBV28 and TRBJ2-2, with TRBD1 identical over 11 bases. J lost 4 bases, V lost 6 bases, and 4 bases had no gene match. CDR1 and CDR2 from the germline V gene are MDHEN and SYDVKM. The CDR3 loop spans 15 amino acids. CDR3 in DNA: TGTGCCAGCAGGGACAGGGGGCGTAGCACCGGGGAGCTGTTTTTT. This gives the protein CASRDRGRSTGELFF.

This chain joins TRBV28 and TRBJ1-2; the D gene is possibly TRBD1 (5 bases). V was clipped by 6 bases and J by 4 bases, with 15 bases between them. CDR1 and CDR2 from the germline V gene are MDHEN and SYDVKM. This CDR3 is 14 amino acids long. The CDR3 coding sequence is TGTGCCAGCAGACCTCGACAGTCCCGCTATGGCTACACCTTC. It encodes CASRPRQSRYGYTF.

J is TRBJ2-7 and V is TRBV6-6, with D uncertain. The germline V gene encodes CDR1 MNHNY and CDR2 SVGAGI (reference sequence). CDR3 size: 13 residues. V lost 10 bases, J lost 2 bases, and 15 bases lay in between. CDR3 sequence (DNA): TGTGCCACCAAACCACAGACGACCTACGAGCAGTACTTC. It codes for CATKPQTTYEQYF.

V gene TRBV5-1 combines with J gene TRBJ2-3, with TRBD2 matching 11 bases. The CDR3 runs 16 residues. V dropped 4 bases and J dropped 2; count of bases not matched to a gene: 6. Germline values: CDR1 SGHRS, CDR2 YFSETQ. Written as DNA, the CDR3 is TGCGCCAGCAGCCCAACTAGCGGGGGACCCACAGATACGCAGTATTTT. Translation gives CASSPTSGGPTDTQYF.

This clone was observed a handful of times. V usage is TRBV5-4 and J usage is TRBJ2-3; D call uncertain. There are 14 residues in the CDR3. Germline V gene data show CDR1 as SGHNT and CDR2 as YYREEE (reference sequence). Trimming removed 0 bases at V and 6 bases at J, with 11 bases between. The CDR3 is CASSLEVGRDTQYF. The CDR3 DNA reads as TGTGCCAGCAGCTTGGAGGTGGGTCGGGATACGCAGTATTTT.

The chain combines TRBV10-3 with TRBJ1-2, with D possibly being TRBD1 (6 bases). The germline V and J ends were trimmed by 6 bases and 5 bases, with 13 bases remaining between them. In germline, CDR1 is ENHRY, CDR2 SYGVKD. The CDR3 spans 13 residues. The CDR3 is CAISVDRIYGYTF. The CDR3 DNA is TGTGCCATCAGCGTAGACAGGATATATGGCTACACCTTC.

The rearrangement links TRBV5-1 to TRBJ1-2; D is unclear. CDR3 length: 12 amino acids. V lost 1 base and J 8 bases, leaving 9 bases between the germline ends. The germline gives CDR1 SGHRS, CDR2 YFSETQ. For the CDR3, the DNA is TGCGCCAGCAGCTTGAACCGGCAGGGCTACACCTTC. Its translation: CASSLNRQGYTF.

There are a few counts of this clone. J is TRBJ2-1 and V is TRBV5-1; the match to TRBD2 covers 9 bases. The J segment lost 10 bases and the V segment lost 6 bases, leaving 8 bases of the junction unmatched. This CDR3 region has 13 residues. From germline, CDR1 is SGHRS and CDR2 YFSETQ. The DNA for the CDR3 is TGCGCCAGCAACTCGGCGGGAGGGGACGAGCAGTTCTTC. Residues: CASNSAGGDEQFF.

The chain has TRBV5-1 and TRBJ2-3; 8 bases are shared with TRBD2. The germline V gene has CDR1 SGHRS and CDR2 YFSETQ. The trim removed 5 bases at V and 2 bases at J, leaving 7 bases unmatched. CDR3 size: 15 residues. CDR3 loop: CASSFSGANTDTQYF. For the CDR3, the DNA is TGCGCCAGCAGTTTTAGCGGGGCAAACACAGATACGCAGTATTTT. The full variable domain, in which reference TRBV5-1 and TRBJ2-3 provide the parts outside the CDR3, is KAGVTQTPRYLIKTRGQQVTLSCSPISGHRSVSWYQQTPGQGLQFLFEYFSETQRNKGNFPGRFSGRQFSNSRSEMNVSTLELGDSALYLCASSFSGANTDTQYFGPGTRLTVL.

The V and J genes are TRBV2 and TRBJ2-1; D possibly corresponds to TRBD2 (5 bases). The CDR3 extends over 15 amino acids. Trimming cost V 7 bases and J 5 bases, with 18 bases left between them. Germline lookup yields CDR1 SNHLY and CDR2 FYNNEI. The CDR3 loop is CASIPRRVANNEQFF. CDR3 in DNA: TGTGCCAGCATTCCCCGTAGGGTAGCGAACAATGAGCAGTTCTTC.